These 14 T cell receptor beta chains were sequenced from one sample in a study of beta chain features in type 1 diabetes (dated by TCRdb to between 2018 and 2020). Library preparation employed the immunoSEQ multiplex PCR assay. All of the isolated RNA was reverse transcribed with the High Capacity cDNA Reverse Transcription Kit, so expressed TCRB transcripts were sequenced. TCRdb re-hosts the immuneACCESS table, in-frame sequences only. Its copies lack some clones; in the studies checked, an unresolved V gene accounts for under half of them, and the cause for the rest is not known. The sample profile shows under 550,000 clones; about 10% of them were found once. The top ten constitute over 0.04% of the sample. The sample taken for sequencing was naive CD4+ T cells from blood. According to the study, the label for this sample's cell subset or site signals: true naive CD4+ T cells. The receptors shown here come from a woman between 18 and 29 years old in good health.

This clone has only a few counts. The chain combines TRBV29-1 with TRBJ2-6; D is perhaps TRBD1 (6 bases). The CDR3 is 13 amino acids. V lost 4 bases, J lost 12 bases, and 16 bases lay in between. The germline gives CDR1 SQVTM, CDR2 ANQGSEA. CDR3 sequence (DNA): TGCAGCGTTGTGTTACAGGGTTCTGGCGTCCTGACTTTC. This codes for CSVVLQGSGVLTF. The variable domain in full, completed from reference TRBV29-1 and TRBJ2-6, reads SAVISQKPSRDICQRGTSLTIQCQVDSQVTMMFWYRQQPGQSLTLIATANQGSEATYESGFVIDKFPISRPNLTFSTLTVSNMSPEDSSIYLCSVVLQGSGVLTFGAGSRLTVL.

The chain is built from TRBV2 and TRBJ2-3, with a weak D call TRBD1 (5 bases). Trimming left V 3 bases short and J 5 bases short, with 12 bases between. The germline V gene encodes CDR1 SNHLY and CDR2 FYNNEI. This CDR3 is 14 amino acids long. The CDR3 coding sequence is TGTGCCAGCAGTGACCGTGGGGCCGTAGATACGCAGTATTTT. Its translation is CASSDRGAVDTQYF.

The chain recombines TRBV9 with TRBJ1-3, with D maybe TRBD1 (6 bases). Germline V gene sequence: CDR1 SGDLS, CDR2 YYNGEE. CDR3 length equals 16 residues. Trimming pared 3 bases from V and 0 bases from J, leaving 13 bases between. The CDR3, as DNA: TGTGCCAGCAGCGCGTCGGGGGCAAACTCTGGAAACACCATATATTTT. It yields the protein CASSASGANSGNTIYF.

This clone has more than one count but fewer than ten. The DNA for the CDR3 is TGTGCCACCAGGGTAACCGGGGCCAACGTCCTGACTTTC. Its protein product is CATRVTGANVLTF. This chain joins TRBV5-4 and TRBJ2-6; D is perhaps TRBD1 (5 bases). CDR3 size: 13 residues. Per germline, CDR1 SGHNT and CDR2 YYREEE (reference sequence). V was cut by 9 bases and J by 4 bases, with 11 bases left in between.

This clone was counted a few times. This chain connects TRBV7-2 to TRBJ2-5; 7 nucleotides align to TRBD1. V lost 5 bases to trimming and J lost 5 bases; unmatched junction nucleotides: 11. This CDR3 comprises 15 residues. Germline assignment: CDR1 SGHTA and CDR2 FQGNSA. CDR3 nucleotides: TGTGCCAGCAGCCTCGGGACAGTATTATCGGAGACCCAGTACTTC. This gives the protein CASSLGTVLSETQYF.

Concerning this clone itself: The sample has other DNA sequences that encode this CDR3 too. The V and J genes are TRBV18 and TRBJ2-1; D not resolved. Germline values: CDR1 KGHSH, CDR2 LQKENI. The V gene lost 3 bases and the J gene lost 0 bases, with 3 bases spanning the gap. The length of the CDR3 is 13 residues. Here the CDR3 DNA reads TGTGCCAGCTCACCCGGCTCCTACAATGAGCAGTTCTTC. This encodes CASSPGSYNEQFF.

This clone was counted a few times. V and J are TRBV4-1 and TRBJ2-1; D might be TRBD1 or TRBD2, each matching 6 bases. The germline CDR1 and CDR2 sequences are MGHRA and YSYEKL. This CDR3 contains 15 residues. Deletions cut 1 base from V and 7 bases from J, with 14 bases between. The CDR3 loop is CASSQGRGRDNEQFF. The CDR3 nucleotides are TGCGCCAGCAGCCAAGGGAGGGGGAGAGATAATGAGCAGTTCTTC.

J is TRBJ1-3 and V is TRBV7-2; D remains ambiguous. From germline, CDR1 is SGHTA and CDR2 FQGNSA. The CDR3 runs 15 residues. Deletions cut 4 bases from V and 4 bases from J, with 14 bases between. The CDR3, as DNA: TGTGCCAGCAGCTCCATCCTCTTTTTAGGAAACACCATATATTTT. Its protein is CASSSILFLGNTIYF.

The rearrangement uses TRBV29-1 and TRBJ1-4, with 10 bases matching TRBD1. The CDR3 covers 13 residues. J lost 8 bases, V lost 6 bases, and 6 bases had no gene match. Germline V gene data show CDR1 as SQVTM and CDR2 as ANQGSEA. The CDR3 bases are TGCAGCGTCGCCGGGACAGGGGAGGAAAAACTGTTTTTT. Its protein is CSVAGTGEEKLFF.

This clone was detected only a few times. The chain joins TRBV11-2 to TRBJ1-1; the D gene is possibly TRBD1 (5 bases). V was shortened by 5 bases and J by 1 base, with 14 bases between the two germline ends. This CDR3 is built from 15 residues. Germline loops: CDR1 SGHAT, CDR2 FQNNGV. The CDR3 here is CASSPKTEENTEAFF. For the CDR3, the DNA is TGTGCCAGCAGCCCAAAGACAGAGGAGAACACTGAAGCTTTCTTT.

This clone was counted between two and nine times. The V and J genes are TRBV5-4 and TRBJ2-3, with D possibly called TRBD1 or TRBD2 (5 bases each). The CDR3 runs to 15 residues. The germline V gene has CDR1 SGHNT and CDR2 YYREEE (reference sequence). Trimming shortened V by 2 bases and J by 1 base, and 11 bases separated the two germline ends. CDR3: CASSLDSGRTDTQYF. Here the CDR3 DNA reads TGTGCCAGCAGCTTAGACAGCGGCCGCACAGATACGCAGTATTTT.

The chain employs TRBV18 and TRBJ1-1; D perhaps matches TRBD1 (5 bases). Per germline, CDR1 KGHSH and CDR2 LQKENI. There are 15 residues in the CDR3. The V and J ends lost 6 bases and 0 bases respectively, with 14 bases between them. Here the CDR3 reads CASSYAAGLNTEAFF. CDR3 nucleotide sequence: TGTGCCAGCTCCTACGCAGCGGGGCTGAACACTGAAGCTTTCTTT. Variable domain in full (rest from reference TRBV18 and TRBJ1-1): NAGVMQNPRHLVRRRGQEARLRCSPMKGHSHVYWYRQLPEEGLKFMVYLQKENIIDESGMPKERFSAEFPKEGPSILRIQQVVRGDSAAYFCASSYAAGLNTEAFFGQGTRLTVV.

This chain uses TRBV10-3 with TRBJ1-2; D not resolved. This CDR3 is built from 14 residues. Deletions cut 3 bases from V and 4 bases from J, with 12 bases between. In germline, CDR1 is ENHRY, CDR2 SYGVKD. This CDR3 is CAISDSDDGYGYTF. The DNA for the CDR3 is TGTGCCATCAGTGACTCCGACGACGGCTATGGCTACACCTTC.

This rearrangement joins TRBV29-1 to TRBJ1-2, with 7 bases that match TRBD1. The CDR3 spans 15 residues. CDR1 is SQVTM, CDR2 ANQGSEA, per germline. V lost 8 bases and J lost 2; bases outside the gene matches: 14. The CDR3 protein is CSTFRDSHQNYGYTF. In DNA, the CDR3 is TGCAGCACCTTTAGGGACAGCCACCAGAACTATGGCTACACCTTC.